Sequencing of this TCR beta chain was carried out in a study of neurological immune-mediated disorders. Regarding the study as a whole: The repertoires of 18 of 34 multiple sclerosis patients fell into one related-CDR3 cluster (a possible signature) under phylogenetic grouping.

This clonotype was detected many times. The antigen is undetermined. Synthesis of cDNA was carried out by template-switch 5'RACE. The reaction used 10-nucleotide random UMIs. TCRdb re-called the 5' RACE reads through MiXCR, storing one row per CDR3 protein. The profile shows approximately 43,000 distinct CDR3 sequences, over 2% of them singletons. Sequencing input: PBMCs. This receptor was obtained from a man aged 25-45 years with multiple sclerosis.

This CDR3 reads CSVDAETQYF. CDR3 sequence (DNA): TGCAGCGTTGATGCGGAGACCCAGTACTTC. The V call is TRBV29-1, the J call TRBJ2-5; no firm D call. The CDR3 is 10 amino acids. Between the trimmed V and J ends, which lost 3 bases and 5 bases, there was a span of 4 bases. Germline-derived CDR1 and CDR2 are SQVTM and ANQGSEA.